This T cell receptor (beta chain) was found in a study of blood T cell repertoires in COVID-19. Study-wide background: COVID-19 samples collected from the United States, Italy and Spain covered acute and convalescent phases. Sources were T cells, B-cell-depleted T cells, or PBMCs; the material itself was cDNA or gDNA.

The sample holds a few counts of this clone. Germline values: CDR1 SGHNT, CDR2 YYREEE (reference sequence). The CDR3 consists of 14 residues. V was clipped by 4 bases and J by 5 bases, with 12 bases between them. Source study methods: By means of reference gene primer amplification, nucleated cell counts were estimated. Libraries were prepared by immunoSEQ multiplex PCR; TCRdb keeps only in-frame clonotypes and omits some of them. V and J calls and clone size are copied from that table; D and trimming were computed from the DNA. Of 80,000 to 95,000 clones listed, around four fifths are singletons. This TCR was recovered from an elderly woman with acute or convalescent COVID-19. J is TRBJ1-4 and V is TRBV5-4, with D possibly matching TRBD1 (6 bases). Specimen: peripheral blood. CDR3: CASSPDSTNEKLFF. The CDR3 DNA is TGTGCCAGCAGCCCGGACAGTACGAATGAAAAACTGTTTTTT. Based on the CDR3 plus reference TRBV5-4 and TRBJ1-4, the full variable domain is ETGVTQSPTHLIKTRGQQVTLRCSSQSGHNTVSWYQQALGQGPQFIFQYYREEENGRGNFPPRFSGLQFPNYSSELNVNALELDDSALYLCASSPDSTNEKLFFGSGTQLSVL.